The 10 T cell receptor beta chains reported below all come from one sample, sequenced in a study of blood T cell repertoires in COVID-19. Sequencing used immunoSEQ multiplex PCR; TCRdb keeps in-frame clones, though not all of them. The profile covers 150,000 to 200,000 clones, with over 75% appearing a single time and 2.5% taken by the ten largest. Input material: peripheral blood. Receptor source: a man aged 40-50 years with active or convalescent COVID-19.

V and J are TRBV7-3 and TRBJ1-5; no reliable D call. CDR1 SGHTA and CDR2 FQGTGA come from the germline V gene. The CDR3 consists of 13 residues. V was cut by 5 bases and J by 4 bases, with 9 bases left in between. The CDR3 loop is CASSRDKNQPQHF. The CDR3 nucleotides read TGTGCCAGCAGCCGAGACAAGAATCAGCCCCAGCATTTT.

The chain couples TRBV19 to TRBJ1-5, with D tentatively TRBD1 (5 bases). V dropped 6 bases and J dropped 3 bases, with 12 bases sitting between them. The germline CDR1 and CDR2 sequences are LNHDA and SQIVND (reference sequence). This CDR3 spans 14 amino acids. The CDR3 is CASRLGGNNQPQHF. CDR3 bases: TGTGCCAGTAGACTGGGGGGAAACAATCAGCCCCAGCATTTT.

The chain uses TRBV4-1 and TRBJ2-6; D might be TRBD1 (6 bases). V lost 2 bases to trimming and J lost 1 base, with 18 bases between them. The length of the CDR3 is 19 residues. Germline lookup yields CDR1 MGHRA and CDR2 YSYEKL. CDR3 sequence: CASSQLGQLGPSGANVLTF. CDR3 sequence (DNA): TGCGCCAGCAGCCAACTGGGACAATTAGGACCTTCTGGGGCCAACGTCCTGACTTTC.

This clone was observed a handful of times. The chain is built from TRBV21-1 and TRBJ2-5; no DNA check was done on the table's D call, TRBD1. TRBV21-1 counts as a pseudogene. CDR3 size: 15 residues. The CDR3 spells CASSPNITGVETQYF. The CDR3 DNA reads as TGTGCCAGCAGCCCGAATATCACAGGGGTTGAGACCCAGTACTTC.

The chain carries TRBV12-3 or TRBV12-4 and TRBJ1-2; a weak D match, TRBD1 (5 bases). This CDR3 is 13 amino acids long. V dropped 8 bases and J dropped 4 bases, with 14 bases sitting between them. The CDR3 DNA reads as TGTGCCAGCGGGGGGGAGAGCGCCTATGGCTACACCTTC. Protein sequence: CASGGESAYGYTF.

This clone came up once. The chain is built from TRBV30 and TRBJ1-1; D is undetermined. The CDR3 sequence is 11 residues long. Trimming stripped 4 bases from V and 0 bases from J, with 3 bases between. Germline V gene sequence: CDR1 GTSNPN, CDR2 SVGIG (reference sequence). The CDR3 bases are TGTGCCTGGATAGTGAACACTGAAGCTTTCTTT. Translation gives CAWIVNTEAFF.

This clone was counted many times. The chain joins TRBV4-1 to TRBJ1-2; 7 positions match TRBD1. V shed 2 bases and J 4 bases; nucleotides not matched to a gene: 13. This CDR3 region has 17 residues. The V gene's germline CDR1 is MGHRA and CDR2 YSYEKL. The CDR3 protein is CASSQRQGAPNFYGYTF. CDR3 nucleotide sequence: TGCGCCAGCAGCCAACGACAGGGCGCCCCGAATTTCTATGGCTACACCTTC.

The chain recombines TRBV5-4 with TRBJ2-5, with D possibly TRBD1 on 5 matching bases. The CDR3 runs 15 residues. Germline assignment: CDR1 SGHNT and CDR2 YYREEE (reference sequence). V lost 0 bases to trimming and J lost 4 bases, with 13 bases between them. CDR3 nucleotide sequence: TGTGCCAGCAGCTTGGTGGGGAAAAGGGGAGAGACCCAGTACTTC. It yields the protein CASSLVGKRGETQYF.

In its sample, this clone was seen once. The rearrangement links TRBV11-2 to TRBJ2-6; 11 positions match TRBD1. CDR3 size: 18 residues. Germline V gene sequence: CDR1 SGHAT, CDR2 FQNNGV. J gave up 0 bases and V 6 bases, and 7 bases lay outside the gene matches. The DNA for the CDR3 is TGTGCCAGCAGAAGGTCCGGGACAGGGGGCTCTGGGGCCAACGTCCTGACTTTC. Protein: CASRRSGTGGSGANVLTF.

In its sample, this clone was seen once. V and J are TRBV7-8 and TRBJ1-5, with 8 bases matching TRBD1. The CDR3 consists of 17 residues. V lost 2 bases and J lost 4; bases outside the gene matches: 10. Germline V gives CDR1 SGHVS, CDR2 FQNEAQ. CDR3 sequence (DNA): TGTGCCAGCAGCTTAAACCCGGGACAGGAAAGAAATCAGCCCCAGCATTTT. Translation gives CASSLNPGQERNQPQHF.